This T cell receptor (beta chain) appears in the sequencing data of a study of CD8 T cells in Susac syndrome. This clonotype has more than one count but fewer than ten. FACS was used to enrich TEMRA cells, whereas the CD8+ and CD4+ T cells were obtained by negative isolation. CDR1 and CDR2 (germline): SGHDT, YYEEEE. The CDR3 extends over 11 amino acids. V lost 5 bases and J lost 7, with 9 bases in between. When the RNA was reverse transcribed, random hexamers were used with an input of roughly 0.5 to 1 ug. A multiplex approach, immunoSEQ multiplex PCR, amplified TCR beta CDR3 across 54 Vbeta and 13 Jbeta. MiXCR was run by TCRdb on the immunoSEQ multiplex PCR reads, yielding one entry per CDR3 protein. The table lists more than 75,000 distinct CDR3 sequences, 90% to 95% of them singletons, with less than 0.3% in the top ten.

The sequenced sample was CD8+ T cells from PBMCs. The chain joins TRBV5-6 to TRBJ1-1; D unclear. The clonotype comes from a human donor in good health. The CDR3, as DNA: TGTGCCAGCAGTCTGGGCAGTGAAGCTTTCTTT. Its translation is CASSLGSEAFF.